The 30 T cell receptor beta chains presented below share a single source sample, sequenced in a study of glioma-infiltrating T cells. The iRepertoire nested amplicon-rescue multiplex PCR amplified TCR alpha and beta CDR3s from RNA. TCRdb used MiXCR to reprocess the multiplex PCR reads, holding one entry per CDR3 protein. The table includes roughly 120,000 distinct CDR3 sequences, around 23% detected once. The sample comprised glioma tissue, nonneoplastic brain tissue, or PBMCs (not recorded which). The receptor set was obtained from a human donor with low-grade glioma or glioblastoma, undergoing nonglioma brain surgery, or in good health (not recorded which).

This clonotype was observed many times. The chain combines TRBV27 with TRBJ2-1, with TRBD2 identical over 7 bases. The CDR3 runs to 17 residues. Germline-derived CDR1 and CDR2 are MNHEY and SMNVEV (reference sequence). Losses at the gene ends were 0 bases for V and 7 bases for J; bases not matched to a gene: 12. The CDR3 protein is CASSLSRPGLPRNEQFF. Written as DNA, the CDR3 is TGTGCCAGCAGTTTATCGAGACCGGGACTACCCAGGAATGAGCAGTTCTTC.

CDR3 in amino acids: CASSVEMGRNYGYTF. The DNA for the CDR3 is TGTGCCAGCAGCGTAGAAATGGGTAGAAACTATGGCTACACCTTC. The chain uses TRBV9 and TRBJ1-2; D is ambiguous. The CDR3 contains 15 residues. Trimming removed 0 bases from V and 2 bases from J, with 11 bases in between. CDR1 SGDLS and CDR2 YYNGEE come from the germline V gene.

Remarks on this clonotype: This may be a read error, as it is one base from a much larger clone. CDR3 DNA: TGTGCCAGCAGCCCCAGACTAGCGGGGGGGGAGCTGTTTTTT. As protein: CASSPRLAGGELFF. The rearrangement links TRBV7-9 to TRBJ2-2; TRBD2 agrees at 11 bases. This CDR3 comprises 14 residues. The germline gives CDR1 SEHNR, CDR2 FQNEAQ (reference sequence). Trimming cost V 5 bases and J 8 bases; bases outside gene matches: 4.

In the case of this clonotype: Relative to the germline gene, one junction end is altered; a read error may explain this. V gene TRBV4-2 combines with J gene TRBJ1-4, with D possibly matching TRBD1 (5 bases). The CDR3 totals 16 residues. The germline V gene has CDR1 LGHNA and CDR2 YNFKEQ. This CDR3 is CASSQATGTSNEKLLF. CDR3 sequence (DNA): TGTGCCAGCAGCCAAGCGACCGGGACGAGCAATGAAAAACTCCTTTTT.

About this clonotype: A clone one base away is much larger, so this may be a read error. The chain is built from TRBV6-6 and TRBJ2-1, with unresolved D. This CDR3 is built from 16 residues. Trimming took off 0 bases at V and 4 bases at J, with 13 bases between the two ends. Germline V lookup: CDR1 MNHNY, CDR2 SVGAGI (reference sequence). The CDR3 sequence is CASSYSGSPLYNEQFF. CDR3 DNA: TGTGCCAGCAGTTACTCGGGCAGTCCACTTTACAATGAGCAGTTCTTC.

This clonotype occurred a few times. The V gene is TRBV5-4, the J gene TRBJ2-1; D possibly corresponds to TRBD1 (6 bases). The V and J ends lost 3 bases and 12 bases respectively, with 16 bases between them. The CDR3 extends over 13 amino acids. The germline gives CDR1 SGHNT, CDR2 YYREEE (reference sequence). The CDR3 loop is CASSWDNNPLQFF. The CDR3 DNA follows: TGTGCCAGCAGCTGGGACAATAATCCGCTGCAGTTCTTC.

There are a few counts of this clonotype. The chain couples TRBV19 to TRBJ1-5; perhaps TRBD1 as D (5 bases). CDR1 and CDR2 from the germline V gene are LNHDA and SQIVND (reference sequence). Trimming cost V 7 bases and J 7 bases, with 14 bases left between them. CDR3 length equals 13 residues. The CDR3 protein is CASKPGKSQPQHF. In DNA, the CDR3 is TGTGCCAGTAAGCCAGGGAAGTCGCAGCCCCAGCATTTT. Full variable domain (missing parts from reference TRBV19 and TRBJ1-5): DGGITQSPKYLFRKEGQNVTLSCEQNLNHDAMYWYRQDPGQGLRLIYYSQIVNDFQKGDIAEGYSVSREKKESFPLTVTSAQKNPTAFYLCASKPGKSQPQHFGDGTRLSIL.

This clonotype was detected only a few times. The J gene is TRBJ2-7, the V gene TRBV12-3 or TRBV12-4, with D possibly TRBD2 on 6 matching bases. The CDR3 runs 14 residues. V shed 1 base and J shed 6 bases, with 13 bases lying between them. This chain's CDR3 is CASSLVEGPTEQYF. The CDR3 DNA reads TGTGCCAGCAGTTTAGTGGAGGGCCCGACCGAGCAGTACTTC.

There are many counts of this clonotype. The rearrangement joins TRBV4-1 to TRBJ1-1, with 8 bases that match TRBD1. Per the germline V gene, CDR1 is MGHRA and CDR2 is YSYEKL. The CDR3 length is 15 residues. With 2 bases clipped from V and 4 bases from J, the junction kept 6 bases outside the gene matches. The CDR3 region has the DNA TGCGCCAGCAGCCAACCGGACAGGGAGAGCACTGAAGCTTTCTTT. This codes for CASSQPDRESTEAFF.

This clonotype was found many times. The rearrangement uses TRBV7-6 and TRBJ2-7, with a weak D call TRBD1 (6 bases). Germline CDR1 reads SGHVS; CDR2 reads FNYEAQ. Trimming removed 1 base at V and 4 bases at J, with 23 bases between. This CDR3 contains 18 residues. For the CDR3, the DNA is TGTGCCAGCAGCTTAGTAGTCCGAGGGGACACCGACCAGTACGAGCAGTACTTC. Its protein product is CASSLVVRGDTDQYEQYF. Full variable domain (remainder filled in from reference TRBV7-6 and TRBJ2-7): GAGVSQSPRYKVTKRGQDVALRCDPISGHVSLYWYRQALGQGPEFLTYFNYEAQQDKSGLPNDRFSAERPEGSISTLTIQRTEQRDSAMYRCASSLVVRGDTDQYEQYFGPGTRLTVT.

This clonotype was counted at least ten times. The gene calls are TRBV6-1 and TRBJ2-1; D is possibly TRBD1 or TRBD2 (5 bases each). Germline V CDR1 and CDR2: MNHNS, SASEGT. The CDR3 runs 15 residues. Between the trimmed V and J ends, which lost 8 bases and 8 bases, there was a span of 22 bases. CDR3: CASPGSRGAWDEQFF. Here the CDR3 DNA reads TGTGCCAGCCCGGGGTCCCGGGGCGCTTGGGATGAGCAGTTCTTC.

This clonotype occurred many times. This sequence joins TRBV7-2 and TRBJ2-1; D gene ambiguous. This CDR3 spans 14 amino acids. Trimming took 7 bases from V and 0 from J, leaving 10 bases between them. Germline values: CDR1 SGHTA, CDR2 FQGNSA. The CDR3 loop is CASKTQSSYNEQFF. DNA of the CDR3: TGTGCCAGCAAGACCCAGAGCTCCTACAATGAGCAGTTCTTC. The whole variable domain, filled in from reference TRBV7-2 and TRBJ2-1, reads GAGVSQSPSNKVTEKGKDVELRCDPISGHTALYWYRQSLGQGLEFLIYFQGNSAPDKSGLPSDRFSAERTGGSVSTLTIQRTQQEDSAVYLCASKTQSSYNEQFFGPGTRLTVL.

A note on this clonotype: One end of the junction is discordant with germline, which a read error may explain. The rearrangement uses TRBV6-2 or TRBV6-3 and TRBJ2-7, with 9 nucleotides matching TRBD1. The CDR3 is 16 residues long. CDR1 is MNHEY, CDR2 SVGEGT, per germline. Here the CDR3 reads CASSYSGQGGSYGQYF. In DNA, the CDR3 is TGTGCCAGCAGTTACTCGGGACAGGGAGGCAGCTACGGGCAGTACTTC.

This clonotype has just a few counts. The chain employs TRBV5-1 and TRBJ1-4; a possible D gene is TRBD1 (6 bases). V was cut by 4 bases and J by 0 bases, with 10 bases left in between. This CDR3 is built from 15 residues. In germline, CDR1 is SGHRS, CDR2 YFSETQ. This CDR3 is CASSVGTTTNEKLFF. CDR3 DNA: TGCGCCAGCAGCGTGGGGACAACAACTAATGAAAAACTGTTTTTT.

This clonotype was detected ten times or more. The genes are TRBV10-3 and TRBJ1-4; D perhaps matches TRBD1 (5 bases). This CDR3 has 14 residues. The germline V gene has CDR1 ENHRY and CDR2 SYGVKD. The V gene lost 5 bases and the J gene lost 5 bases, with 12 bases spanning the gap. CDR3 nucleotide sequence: TGTGCCATCAGTCCCGGGACGGGAAATGAAAAACTGTTTTTT. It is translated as CAISPGTGNEKLFF.

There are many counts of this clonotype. The CDR3 loop is CASSSTTAEQYF. In DNA, the CDR3 is TGTGCCAGTAGTTCGACGACAGCCGAGCAGTACTTC. V usage is TRBV19 and J usage is TRBJ2-7, with D tentatively TRBD1 (5 bases). The CDR3 runs to 12 residues. The germline V and J ends were trimmed by 5 bases and 6 bases, with 11 bases remaining between them. Per the germline V gene, CDR1 is LNHDA and CDR2 is SQIVND (reference sequence).

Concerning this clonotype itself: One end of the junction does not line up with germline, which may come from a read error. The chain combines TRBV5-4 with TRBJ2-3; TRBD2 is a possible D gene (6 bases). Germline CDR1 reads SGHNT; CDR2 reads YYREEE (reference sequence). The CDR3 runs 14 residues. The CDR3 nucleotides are TGTGTCAGCAGCTCGACTAGGAGCAAAGATACGCAGTATTTC. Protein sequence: CVSSSTRSKDTQYF. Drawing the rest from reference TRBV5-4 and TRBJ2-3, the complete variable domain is ETGVTQSPTHLIKTRGQQVTLRCSSQSGHNTVSWYQQALGQGPQFIFQYYREEENGRGNFPPRFSGLQFPNYSSELNVNALELDDSALYLCVSSSTRSKDTQYFGPGTRLTVL.

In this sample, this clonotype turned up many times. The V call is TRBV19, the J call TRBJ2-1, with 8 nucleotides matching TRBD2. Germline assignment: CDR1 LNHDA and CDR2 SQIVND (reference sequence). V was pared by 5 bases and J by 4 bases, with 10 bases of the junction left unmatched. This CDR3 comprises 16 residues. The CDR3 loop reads CASSDRGQRGYNEQFF. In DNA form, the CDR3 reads TGTGCCAGTAGTGACCGAGGTCAGCGGGGGTACAATGAGCAGTTCTTC.

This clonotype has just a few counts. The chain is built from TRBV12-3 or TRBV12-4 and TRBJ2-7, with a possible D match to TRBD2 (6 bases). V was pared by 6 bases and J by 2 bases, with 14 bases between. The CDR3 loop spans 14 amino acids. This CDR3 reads CASRTERVAYEQYF. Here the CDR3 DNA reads TGTGCCAGCAGAACAGAGCGGGTAGCCTACGAGCAGTACTTC.

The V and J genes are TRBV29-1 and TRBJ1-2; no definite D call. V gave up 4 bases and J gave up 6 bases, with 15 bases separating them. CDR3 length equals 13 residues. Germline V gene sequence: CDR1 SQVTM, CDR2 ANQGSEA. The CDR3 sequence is CSVVSAGINGYTF. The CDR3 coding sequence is TGCAGCGTTGTCTCGGCAGGAATAAATGGCTACACCTTC.

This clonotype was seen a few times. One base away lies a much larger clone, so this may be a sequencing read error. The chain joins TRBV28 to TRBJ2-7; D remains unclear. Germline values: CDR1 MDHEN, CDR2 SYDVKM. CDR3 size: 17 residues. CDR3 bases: TGTGCCGGCAGTTTTCCCCATCGACTGCTACGGTCCTACGAGCAGTACTTC. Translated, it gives CAGSFPHRLLRSYEQYF. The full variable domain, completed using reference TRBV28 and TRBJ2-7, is DVKVTQSSRYLVKRTGEKVFLECVQDMDHENMFWYRQDPGLGLRLIYFSYDVKMKEKGDIPEGYSVSREKKERFSLILESASTNQTSMYLCAGSFPHRLLRSYEQYFGPGTRLTVT.

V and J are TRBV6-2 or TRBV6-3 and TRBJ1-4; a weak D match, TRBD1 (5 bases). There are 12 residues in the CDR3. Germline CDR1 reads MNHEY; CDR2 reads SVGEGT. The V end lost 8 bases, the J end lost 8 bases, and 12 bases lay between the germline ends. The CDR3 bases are TGTGCCAGCGATGGGGACGACGAAAAACTGTTTTTT. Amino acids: CASDGDDEKLFF.

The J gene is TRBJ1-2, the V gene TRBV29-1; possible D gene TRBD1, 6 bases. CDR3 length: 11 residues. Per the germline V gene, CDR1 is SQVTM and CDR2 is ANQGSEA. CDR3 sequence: CGALQTGGYTF. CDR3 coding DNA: TGCGGCGCCCTACAGACAGGAGGCTACACCTTC. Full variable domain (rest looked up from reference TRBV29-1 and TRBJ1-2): SAVISQKPSRDICQRGTSLTIQCQVDSQVTMMFWYRQQPGQSLTLIATANQGSEATYESGFVIDKFPISRPNLTFSTLTVSNMSPEDSSIYLCGALQTGGYTFGSGTRLTVV.

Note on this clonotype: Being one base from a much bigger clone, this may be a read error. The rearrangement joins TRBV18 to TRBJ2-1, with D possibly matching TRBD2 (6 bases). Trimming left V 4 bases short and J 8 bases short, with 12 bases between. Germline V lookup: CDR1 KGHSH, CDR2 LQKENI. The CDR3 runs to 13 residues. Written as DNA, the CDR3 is TGTGCCAGCTCACTGGGACTTTCGGATGAGCAGTTCTTC. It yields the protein CASSLGLSDEQFF.

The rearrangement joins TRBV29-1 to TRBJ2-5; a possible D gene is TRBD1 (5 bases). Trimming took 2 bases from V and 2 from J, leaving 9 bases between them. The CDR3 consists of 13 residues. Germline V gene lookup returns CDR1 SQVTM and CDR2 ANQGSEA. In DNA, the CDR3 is TGCAGCGTTGAAAGGGGCGGTCAAGAGACCCAGTACTTC. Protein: CSVERGGQETQYF.

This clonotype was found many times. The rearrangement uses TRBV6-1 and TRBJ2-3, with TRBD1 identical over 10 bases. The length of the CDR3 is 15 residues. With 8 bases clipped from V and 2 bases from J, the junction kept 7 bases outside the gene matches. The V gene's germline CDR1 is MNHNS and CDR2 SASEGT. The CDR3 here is CASQTGGQSTDTQYF. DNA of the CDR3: TGTGCCAGCCAGACAGGGGGCCAATCCACAGATACGCAGTATTTT.

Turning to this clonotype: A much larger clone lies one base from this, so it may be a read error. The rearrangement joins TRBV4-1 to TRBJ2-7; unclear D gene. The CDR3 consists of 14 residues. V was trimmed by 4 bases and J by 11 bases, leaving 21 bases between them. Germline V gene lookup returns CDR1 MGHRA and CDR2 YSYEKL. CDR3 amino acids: CASSLSRVISGEYF. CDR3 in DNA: TGCGCCAGCAGCCTATCCCGGGTGATCTCCGGAGAGTACTTC.

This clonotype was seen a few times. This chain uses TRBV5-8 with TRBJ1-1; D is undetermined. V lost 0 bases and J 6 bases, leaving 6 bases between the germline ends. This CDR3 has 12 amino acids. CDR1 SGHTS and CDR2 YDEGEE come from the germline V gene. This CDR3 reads CASSLVFAEAFF. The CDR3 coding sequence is TGTGCCAGCAGCTTGGTATTCGCTGAAGCTTTCTTT.

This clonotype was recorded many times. Here the CDR3 reads CASSQPGHPNNEQFF. For the CDR3, the DNA is TGCGCCAGCAGCCAACCGGGACACCCGAACAATGAGCAGTTCTTC. The chain carries TRBV4-1 and TRBJ2-1; tentatively, D is TRBD1 (6 bases). CDR1 and CDR2 from the germline V gene are MGHRA and YSYEKL. The CDR3 consists of 15 residues. V was clipped by 2 bases and J by 5 bases, with 13 bases between them.

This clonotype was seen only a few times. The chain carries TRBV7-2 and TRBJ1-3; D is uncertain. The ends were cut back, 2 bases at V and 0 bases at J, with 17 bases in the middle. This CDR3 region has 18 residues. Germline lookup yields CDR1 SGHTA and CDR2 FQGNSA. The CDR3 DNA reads TGTGCCAGCAGCTTATTAGCTCGGCTGAGAGCCTCTGGAAACACCATATATTTT. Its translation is CASSLLARLRASGNTIYF.